Listed below are T cell receptor beta chains from one sample, sequenced in a study of regulatory T cells in long-lasting Graves disease. TCRdb redid the calling of the multiplex PCR reads with MiXCR, one entry per CDR3 protein. The sample records roughly 610,000 distinct CDR3 sequences, about 16% being singletons. Separately, the same data were catalogued under a study of T cells in Graves' hyperthyroidism and ophthalmopathy.

The sample was peripheral blood mononuclear cells (PBMCs), taken at new diagnosis, from a patient treated with antithyroid drugs. The receptors come from a man aged 18 to 30 with Graves disease. Both conserved end residues are part of each CDR3. Each record gives: CDR3 protein, CDR3 DNA, D gene, J gene, V gene, clone size. The D gene is left open where the match is weak. Only some rows state a clone size, as once, few, many or a class for expanded clones.

CDR3aa: CASSGPTGWSLDYTF
CDR3nt: TGCGCCAGCAGTGGTCCGACAGGGTGGTCGCTCGACTACACCTTC
d_gene: TRBD1
j_gene: TRBJ1-2
v_gene: TRBV10-2
abundance: .

CDR3aa: CASSLDPFGSYNEQFF
CDR3nt: TGTGCCAGCAGTTTAGACCCTTTCGGCTCCTACAATGAGCAGTTCTTC
d_gene: .
j_gene: TRBJ2-1
v_gene: TRBV27
abundance: many

CDR3aa: CASSPPTSGSETQYF
CDR3nt: TGCGCCAGCAGCCCGCCGACTAGCGGGTCTGAGACCCAGTACTTC
d_gene: TRBD2
j_gene: TRBJ2-5
v_gene: TRBV11-2
abundance: .

CDR3aa: CASRYPGTSDNEQFF
CDR3nt: TGTGCCAGCAGATACCCGGGGACATCCGACAATGAGCAGTTCTTC
d_gene: .
j_gene: TRBJ2-1
v_gene: TRBV12-3/TRBV12-4
abundance: many

CDR3aa: CATGRGGEQFF
CDR3nt: TGTGCCACCGGCAGGGGTGGCGAGCAGTTCTTC
d_gene: .
j_gene: TRBJ2-1
v_gene: TRBV24-1
abundance: .

CDR3aa: CASSLAGGGPQHF
CDR3nt: TGTGCCAGCAGTTTAGCTGGGGGGGGGCCCCAGCATTTT
d_gene: .
j_gene: TRBJ1-5
v_gene: TRBV12-3/TRBV12-4
abundance: many

CDR3aa: CASSPAPGTSGRTYNEQFF
CDR3nt: TGTGCCAGCAGCCCCGCTCCGGGGACTAGCGGGAGAACCTACAATGAGCAGTTCTTC
d_gene: TRBD2
j_gene: TRBJ2-1
v_gene: TRBV12-3/TRBV12-4
abundance: few

CDR3aa: CASSRGQGSNEQYF
CDR3nt: TGTGCCAGCAGCAGGGGACAGGGTTCTAACGAGCAGTACTTC
d_gene: TRBD1
j_gene: TRBJ2-7
v_gene: TRBV6-1
abundance: few

CDR3aa: CASTPPGGSTQYF
CDR3nt: TGTGCCAGCACCCCCCCGGGAGGATCGACCCAGTACTTC
d_gene: TRBD2
j_gene: TRBJ2-5
v_gene: TRBV27
abundance: many

CDR3aa: CASSPGTGQGYTDTQYF
CDR3nt: TGTGCCAGCAGCCCCGGGACGGGACAGGGATACACAGATACGCAGTATTTT
d_gene: TRBD1
j_gene: TRBJ2-3
v_gene: TRBV9
abundance: many

CDR3aa: CASRPGAYEQYF
CDR3nt: TGTGCCAGCAGACCCGGGGCTTACGAGCAGTACTTC
d_gene: .
j_gene: TRBJ2-7
v_gene: TRBV6-1
abundance: many

CDR3aa: CASSRRLVSTHEQFF
CDR3nt: TGTGCCAGCAGCCGGAGACTAGTATCTACCCATGAGCAGTTCTTC
d_gene: .
j_gene: TRBJ2-1
v_gene: TRBV5-8
abundance: few

CDR3aa: CSVYRTSGQETQYF
CDR3nt: TGCAGCGTCTATCGGACTAGCGGGCAAGAGACCCAGTACTTC
d_gene: TRBD2
j_gene: TRBJ2-5
v_gene: TRBV29-1
abundance: many

CDR3aa: CASKRAGPTSTNEKLFF
CDR3nt: TGTGCCAGCAAAAGGGCAGGACCCACCTCAACTAATGAAAAACTGTTTTTT
d_gene: .
j_gene: TRBJ1-4
v_gene: TRBV6-1
abundance: .

CDR3aa: CASSYGYGANQPQHF
CDR3nt: TGTGCCAGCAGTTACGGGTACGGGGCCAATCAGCCCCAGCATTTT
d_gene: .
j_gene: TRBJ1-5
v_gene: TRBV6-9
abundance: few

CDR3aa: CASTAGRVNSPLHF
CDR3nt: TGCGCCAGCACCGCTGGACGCGTCAATTCACCCCTCCACTTT
d_gene: .
j_gene: TRBJ1-6
v_gene: TRBV5-1
abundance: .

CDR3aa: CASSPVASGYEQYF
CDR3nt: TGTGCCAGCAGCCCCGTCGCTAGCGGTTACGAGCAGTACTTC
d_gene: TRBD2
j_gene: TRBJ2-7
v_gene: TRBV6-1
abundance: few

CDR3aa: CAWSVLSGELFF
CDR3nt: TGTGCCTGGAGTGTACTGTCCGGGGAGCTGTTTTTT
d_gene: .
j_gene: TRBJ2-2
v_gene: TRBV30
abundance: few

CDR3aa: CASSRVSQYNYGYTF
CDR3nt: TGTGCCAGCAGCAGGGTGTCGCAGTATAACTATGGCTACACCTTC
d_gene: .
j_gene: TRBJ1-2
v_gene: TRBV27
abundance: .

CDR3aa: CASSLGSPYEQYF
CDR3nt: TGTGCCAGCAGTTTAGGGTCCCCCTACGAGCAGTACTTC
d_gene: .
j_gene: TRBJ2-7
v_gene: TRBV7-9
abundance: many

CDR3aa: CASSSSGKGYEQYF
CDR3nt: TGTGCCAGCAGCAGCAGCGGAAAGGGCTACGAGCAGTACTTC
d_gene: .
j_gene: TRBJ2-7
v_gene: TRBV7-8
abundance: many

CDR3aa: CASSWHRDINTEAFF
CDR3nt: TGCGCCAGCAGCTGGCACCGGGACATTAACACTGAAGCCTTCTTT
d_gene: .
j_gene: TRBJ1-1
v_gene: TRBV5-1
abundance: few

CDR3aa: CASSWGVQTSTYEQYF
CDR3nt: TGTGCCAGCAGTTGGGGCGTTCAGACTAGCACCTACGAGCAGTACTTC
d_gene: TRBD2
j_gene: TRBJ2-7
v_gene: TRBV27
abundance: many

CDR3aa: CASSKLAGGPGSYEQYF
CDR3nt: TGTGCCAGCAGTAAACTAGCGGGAGGGCCTGGTTCCTACGAGCAGTACTTC
d_gene: TRBD2
j_gene: TRBJ2-7
v_gene: TRBV6-1
abundance: many

CDR3aa: CSARLASGNEWTDTQYF
CDR3nt: TGCAGTGCTAGGTTGGCTAGCGGGAATGAATGGACAGATACGCAGTATTTT
d_gene: TRBD2
j_gene: TRBJ2-3
v_gene: TRBV20-1
abundance: .

CDR3aa: CSVRGRHQETQYF
CDR3nt: TGCAGCGTTAGGGGACGGCACCAAGAGACCCAGTACTTC
d_gene: .
j_gene: TRBJ2-5
v_gene: TRBV29-1
abundance: .

CDR3aa: CASSSRLAAGNEQFF
CDR3nt: TGTGCCAGCAGCTCCCGACTAGCGGCAGGGAATGAGCAGTTCTTC
d_gene: TRBD2
j_gene: TRBJ2-1
v_gene: TRBV7-6
abundance: many

CDR3aa: CASSLNREYGYTF
CDR3nt: TGTGCCAGCAGTTTAAACAGGGAGTATGGCTACACCTTC
d_gene: .
j_gene: TRBJ1-2
v_gene: TRBV28
abundance: many

CDR3aa: CASSLPGQGAGYGYTF
CDR3nt: TGTGCCAGCAGTTTGCCGGGACAGGGGGCGGGATATGGCTACACCTTC
d_gene: TRBD1
j_gene: TRBJ1-2
v_gene: TRBV12-3/TRBV12-4
abundance: few

CDR3aa: CASSLAGTNAYEQYF
CDR3nt: TGCGCCAGCAGCTTGGCCGGAACCAATGCCTACGAGCAGTACTTC
d_gene: .
j_gene: TRBJ2-7
v_gene: TRBV5-1
abundance: many

CDR3aa: CASSGGWGYEQYF
CDR3nt: TGTGCCAGCAGCGGGGGTTGGGGCTACGAGCAGTACTTC
d_gene: .
j_gene: TRBJ2-7
v_gene: TRBV9
abundance: .

CDR3aa: CASSPTGGFTEAFF
CDR3nt: TGTGCCAGCAGTCCGACCGGGGGCTTCACTGAAGCTTTCTTT
d_gene: .
j_gene: TRBJ1-1
v_gene: TRBV28
abundance: many

CDR3aa: CASNLPRPGRVYEQYF
CDR3nt: TGCGCCAGCAATCTACCTCGGCCAGGAAGGGTTTACGAGCAGTACTTC
d_gene: .
j_gene: TRBJ2-7
v_gene: TRBV5-1
abundance: .

CDR3aa: CASSESLYYGYTF
CDR3nt: TGTGCCAGCAGTGAGAGCCTCTATTATGGCTACACCTTC
d_gene: .
j_gene: TRBJ1-2
v_gene: TRBV6-1
abundance: .

CDR3aa: CASSRTSGTSDTQYF
CDR3nt: TGCGCCAGCAGCCGGACTAGCGGGACCTCAGATACGCAGTATTTT
d_gene: TRBD2
j_gene: TRBJ2-3
v_gene: TRBV5-1
abundance: few

CDR3aa: CASSFSGSGIRGETQYF
CDR3nt: TGTGCCAGCAGCTTTAGTGGTAGCGGGATAAGGGGAGAGACCCAGTACTTC
d_gene: TRBD2
j_gene: TRBJ2-5
v_gene: TRBV5-6
abundance: few

CDR3aa: CASSLVTRQLNTEAFF
CDR3nt: TGCGCCAGCAGCTTAGTCACCAGGCAACTTAACACTGAAGCTTTCTTT
d_gene: .
j_gene: TRBJ1-1
v_gene: TRBV5-1
abundance: .

CDR3aa: CASSDSPPDRGGNQPQHF
CDR3nt: TGTGCCAGCAGTGATTCCCCTCCCGACAGGGGTGGCAATCAGCCCCAGCATTTT
d_gene: TRBD1
j_gene: TRBJ1-5
v_gene: TRBV2
abundance: .

CDR3aa: CASSFSGFENTEAFF
CDR3nt: TGTGCCAGTAGTTTCTCGGGATTCGAGAACACTGAAGCTTTCTTT
d_gene: .
j_gene: TRBJ1-1
v_gene: TRBV19
abundance: few

CDR3aa: CAWSVLSTGELFF
CDR3nt: TGTGCCTGGAGTGTACTATCAACAGGGGAGCTGTTTTTT
d_gene: .
j_gene: TRBJ2-2
v_gene: TRBV30
abundance: few

CDR3aa: CASSPKTSGRDTQYF
CDR3nt: TGTGCCAGCAGCCCAAAGACCAGCGGGAGAGATACGCAGTATTTT
d_gene: TRBD2
j_gene: TRBJ2-3
v_gene: TRBV11-1
abundance: many

CDR3aa: CASSPGSREKLFF
CDR3nt: TGTGCCAGCAGCCCCGGCAGCAGAGAAAAACTGTTTTTT
d_gene: .
j_gene: TRBJ1-4
v_gene: TRBV14
abundance: .

CDR3aa: CASSQPGQTRTGELFF
CDR3nt: TGCGCCAGCAGCCAACCGGGACAGACGAGAACCGGGGAGCTGTTTTTT
d_gene: TRBD1
j_gene: TRBJ2-2
v_gene: TRBV11-2
abundance: .

CDR3aa: CSARGGAEGPYEQYF
CDR3nt: TGCAGTGCTAGAGGGGGGGCTGAGGGTCCCTACGAGCAGTACTTC
d_gene: .
j_gene: TRBJ2-7
v_gene: TRBV20-1
abundance: .

CDR3aa: CSAIFGGAKNIQYF
CDR3nt: TGCAGTGCAATCTTCGGGGGAGCCAAAAACATTCAGTACTTC
d_gene: .
j_gene: TRBJ2-4
v_gene: TRBV20-1
abundance: once

CDR3aa: CASSRAGRNEQFF
CDR3nt: TGTGCCAGCAGTCGGGCAGGGAGGAATGAGCAGTTCTTC
d_gene: .
j_gene: TRBJ2-1
v_gene: TRBV25-1
abundance: once

CDR3aa: CASRDTGSTGELFF
CDR3nt: TGCGCCAGCAGGGACACTGGCAGCACCGGGGAGCTGTTTTTT
d_gene: .
j_gene: TRBJ2-2
v_gene: TRBV10-1
abundance: many

CDR3aa: CASRTGQASYEQYF
CDR3nt: TGTGCCAGCAGAACGGGACAGGCGTCCTACGAGCAGTACTTC
d_gene: TRBD1
j_gene: TRBJ2-7
v_gene: TRBV28
abundance: .

CDR3aa: CASSIFSNEQFF
CDR3nt: TGTGCCAGTAGCATATTTAGCAATGAGCAGTTCTTC
d_gene: .
j_gene: TRBJ2-1
v_gene: TRBV19
abundance: few

CDR3aa: CASSYAGLAGEKQFF
CDR3nt: TGTGCCAGCAGCTACGCAGGACTAGCGGGAGAAAAGCAGTTCTTC
d_gene: TRBD2
j_gene: TRBJ2-1
v_gene: TRBV3-1
abundance: many

CDR3aa: CASSTRGSWTDTQYF
CDR3nt: TGTGCCAGCAGCACCCGCGGGAGTTGGACAGATACGCAGTATTTT
d_gene: TRBD2
j_gene: TRBJ2-3
v_gene: TRBV9
abundance: few

CDR3aa: CASSRYGTSVGSNQPQHF
CDR3nt: TGCGCCAGCAGCCGATACGGGACCTCCGTGGGTAGCAATCAGCCCCAGCATTTT
d_gene: .
j_gene: TRBJ1-5
v_gene: TRBV4-1
abundance: few

CDR3aa: CASSFFGGHQETQYF
CDR3nt: TGTGCCAGCAGCTTCTTTGGGGGGCACCAAGAGACCCAGTACTTC
d_gene: .
j_gene: TRBJ2-5
v_gene: TRBV7-3
abundance: .

CDR3aa: CASSTSFGGTAYEQYF
CDR3nt: TGTGCCAGTAGTACCTCCTTTGGGGGAACCGCCTACGAGCAGTACTTC
d_gene: .
j_gene: TRBJ2-7
v_gene: TRBV19
abundance: .